Listed below are T cell receptor beta chains from one sample, sequenced in a study of cytomegalovirus exposure and HLA in healthy donors. The method was immunoSEQ multiplex PCR; TCRdb's version includes in-frame clones alone and lacks a portion of them. The sample includes around 90,000 clones, approximately 80% of them seen just once. Sequencing was performed on PBMCs. The receptors were gathered from a man aged 25 to 40 in good health and CMV-seronegative. Each CDR3 is given with its conserved first and last residue. The D gene is left open where the match is weak. Expanded clones get a size class; other rows say once, few or many, or leave the size out.

cdr3_nt cdr3_aa v_call d_call clone_size j_call
TGTGCCAGTAGTATACGCGGGGGGAACTATGGCTACACCTTC CASSIRGGNYGYTF TRBV19 - - TRBJ1-2
TGTGCCAGCAGCTTAGAGGGACAGGTTAATTCACCCCTCCACTTT CASSLEGQVNSPLHF TRBV7-2 TRBD1 few TRBJ1-6
TGCGCCAGCAGCTTGGCCGTCGGACAGGGTGGTTCAGATACGCAGTATTTT CASSLAVGQGGSDTQYF TRBV5-1 TRBD1 - TRBJ2-3
TGTGCCAGCAGTGAAGGCAGGGGGGTTAATGAAAAACTGTTTTTT CASSEGRGVNEKLFF TRBV6-1 TRBD1 - TRBJ1-4
TGCGCCAGCAGCTTGGAGGGACAGGGAAAGGGCAATCAGCCCCAGCATTTT CASSLEGQGKGNQPQHF TRBV5-1 TRBD1 few TRBJ1-5
TGCGCCAGCAGCCTAAGCGGGGGGGCTGGGGAGCAGTACTTC CASSLSGGAGEQYF TRBV5-1 TRBD2 - TRBJ2-7
TGTGCCAGCAGCCGCCGGGACAGGGGGAACACTGAAGCTTTCTTT CASSRRDRGNTEAFF TRBV9 TRBD1 - TRBJ1-1
TGTGCCAGCAGCCAAGTATGGCCGAACACCGGGGAGCTGTTTTTT CASSQVWPNTGELFF TRBV14 - - TRBJ2-2
TGTGCCAGCAGCCTATTCAGGGGGCGAGCCAGCTCCTATAATTCACCCCTCCACTTT CASSLFRGRASSYNSPLHF TRBV21-1 - - TRBJ1-6
TGTGCCTGGAGTGTTGGGGACACTAACTATGGCTACACCTTC CAWSVGDTNYGYTF TRBV30 - - TRBJ1-2
TGTGCCAGTAGTATAGCCAGGGGGGACGAGCAGTACTTC CASSIARGDEQYF TRBV19 - - TRBJ2-7
TGCGCCAGCAGCTGGACTAGCGGAGTCTACAATGAGCAGTTCTTC CASSWTSGVYNEQFF TRBV5-1 TRBD2 - TRBJ2-1
TGTGCCAGCAGTCCATGGCATGAGCAGTTCTTC CASSPWHEQFF TRBV2 - - TRBJ2-1
TGTGCCAGCAGCCCCCAGCATGACATATTTAGGGAGGCGTACGAGCAGTACTTC CASSPQHDIFREAYEQYF TRBV7-2 - - TRBJ2-7
TGTGCCAGCTCACTAACAGGGGACTCGAACACCGGGGAGCTGTTTTTT CASSLTGDSNTGELFF TRBV18 - - TRBJ2-2
TGTGCCAGCAGAGGACTAGCGGGCGAGAGCTCCTACAATGAGCAGTTCTTC CASRGLAGESSYNEQFF TRBV5-5 TRBD2 once TRBJ2-1
TGTGCCACCTCAAATAACCCGCAGGGCGGGAGCACTGAAGCTTTCTTT CATSNNPQGGSTEAFF TRBV18 - once TRBJ1-1
TGCGCCAGCAGCCAAGAGGAGGGACTTTTGAACACTGAAGCTTTCTTT CASSQEEGLLNTEAFF TRBV4-1 - - TRBJ1-1
TGCGCCAGCAGCTTGAAACTAGCGGGCAATGAGCAGTTCTTC CASSLKLAGNEQFF TRBV5-1 TRBD2 - TRBJ2-1
TGTGCCAGCAGCCAAGATTTTCGGGGATATCAGCCCCAGCATTTT CASSQDFRGYQPQHF TRBV4-2 - - TRBJ1-5
TGTGCCAGCAGTTTACCGGGACAGATCTACGAGCAGTACTTC CASSLPGQIYEQYF TRBV28 TRBD1 few TRBJ2-7
TGTGCCAGCAGCTTGGCCCCACCTAGCGGGGGTCGGACCACAGATACGCAGTATTTT CASSLAPPSGGRTTDTQYF TRBV5-5 TRBD2 - TRBJ2-3
TGTGCCAGCAGTTCAGGGGGATATGGCTACACCTTC CASSSGGYGYTF TRBV7-6 TRBD1 - TRBJ1-2
TGTGCCAGCAGTTACTCGGCAGGGGGCACAGATACGCAGTATTTT CASSYSAGGTDTQYF TRBV6-5 - - TRBJ2-3
TGCGCCAGCAGCTTGGGCGGCTTAGGCTATGGCTACACCTTC CASSLGGLGYGYTF TRBV5-1 - - TRBJ1-2
TGTGCCAGCAAATATCCAGGACAGGGTTCGGATTCACCCCTCCACTTT CASKYPGQGSDSPLHF TRBV27 TRBD1 - TRBJ1-6
TGCGCCAGCAGCCAAGGACTAGCGGACGAGACCCAGTACTTC CASSQGLADETQYF TRBV4-3 TRBD2 - TRBJ2-5
TGTGCCAGCTCACTAATGAACACTGAAGCTTTCTTT CASSLMNTEAFF TRBV18 - - TRBJ1-1
TGTGCCAGCAGTTACCCCGAGCGGGGGGCGGATGGCTACACCTTC CASSYPERGADGYTF TRBV6-7 - - TRBJ1-2
TGTGCCAGCAGTTTAAAGTCGTCCGGGGGGCGCTTCTATGGCTACACCTTC CASSLKSSGGRFYGYTF TRBV27 - - TRBJ1-2
TGTGCCAGCAGCTTAGGTTTGGGGACAGGCCTCTCTGGCTACACCTTC CASSLGLGTGLSGYTF TRBV7-2 TRBD1 once TRBJ1-2
TGTGCCAGCAGCCCTAGACCCCCGACAGCCTCTGGGGCCAACGTCCTGACTTTC CASSPRPPTASGANVLTF TRBV11-3 - once TRBJ2-6
TGTGCCAGCACCGGCCCGGGGGGGGCGAGGGATTCACCCCTCCACTTT CASTGPGGARDSPLHF TRBV5-8 - - TRBJ1-6
TGTGCCAGCAGCCCTGCGGGGGCGCTCTGGGCCAAAAACATTCAGTACTTC CASSPAGALWAKNIQYF TRBV11-3 - - TRBJ2-4
TGTGCCAGCAGCCTGGGACTAGCGGGGACGAGCTCCTACAATGAGCAGTTCTTC CASSLGLAGTSSYNEQFF TRBV7-2 TRBD2 - TRBJ2-1
TGTGCCAGCAGTGGCGACAGGGGAAATCAGCCCCAGCATTTT CASSGDRGNQPQHF TRBV6-5 TRBD1 - TRBJ1-5
TGTGCCAGCAGTTTAGACACACTTTACGAGCAGTACTTC CASSLDTLYEQYF TRBV28 - once TRBJ2-7